These 32 T cell receptor beta chains share one sample of origin, sequenced in a study of blood T cells in healthy people across ages. A sample-barcoded 5' primer and a J-beta primer mix were used in a second PCR of about 7 to 11 cycles. One entry per CDR3 protein, called by TCRdb with MiXCR from the 5' RACE reads. The data hold about a million distinct CDR3 sequences, with roughly 51% observed a single time. Sequenced input: blood. These receptors were taken from an older woman in good health.

V usage is TRBV5-1 and J usage is TRBJ2-3; 13 bases match TRBD2. This CDR3 spans 15 amino acids. Per the germline V gene, CDR1 is SGHRS and CDR2 is YFSETQ. J lost 4 bases, V lost 4 bases, and 3 bases had no gene match. The DNA for the CDR3 is TGCGCCAGCAGCATACTAGCGGGAGGGGCAGATACGCAGTATTTT. Translation gives CASSILAGGADTQYF.

The chain is built from TRBV7-2 and TRBJ2-4; 8 bases line up with TRBD1. CDR3 length equals 13 residues. The germline V gene encodes CDR1 SGHTA and CDR2 FQGNSA. Unmatched junction bases numbered 6, after V lost 1 base and J lost 13 bases. As DNA, the CDR3 is TGTGCCAGCAGCTTAGTCGACAGGGGAGAGCAGTACTTC. It encodes CASSLVDRGEQYF.

The chain recombines TRBV10-3 with TRBJ2-5, with 11 bases that match TRBD2. The trim removed 8 bases at V and 11 bases at J, leaving 16 bases unmatched. There are 15 residues in the CDR3. The germline gives CDR1 ENHRY, CDR2 SYGVKD. The CDR3: CAIGPTSGTDNEQYF. DNA for the CDR3: TGTGCCATCGGCCCGACTAGCGGGACAGACAATGAGCAGTACTTC.

Points on this clonotype: This may stem from a read error, because a much larger clone lies one nucleotide away. V gene TRBV29-1 combines with J gene TRBJ2-3; tentatively, D is TRBD2 (5 bases). Per germline, CDR1 SQVTM and CDR2 ANQGSEA. The CDR3 is 12 residues long. The CDR3 coding sequence is TGCAGCACACGCAGCGGCGCAGATGCGCAGTATTTT. Its protein product is CSTRSGADAQYF.

The chain joins TRBV11-2 to TRBJ2-3; the match to TRBD2 covers 9 bases. Germline CDR1 is SGHAT and CDR2 is FQNNGV. This CDR3 contains 15 residues. With 3 bases clipped from V and 2 bases from J, the junction kept 3 bases outside the gene matches. CDR3 nucleotides: TGTGCCAGCAGCTTTCTAGCGGGGACCACAGATACGCAGTATTTT. This gives the protein CASSFLAGTTDTQYF.

The chain couples TRBV10-3 to TRBJ2-2, with D uncertain. V dropped 8 bases and J dropped 0 bases, with 10 bases sitting between them. In germline, CDR1 is ENHRY, CDR2 SYGVKD. This CDR3 is built from 14 residues. Written as DNA, the CDR3 is TGTGCCATCGCGGCGGATTCGAACACCGGGGAGCTGTTTTTT. Its translation is CAIAADSNTGELFF.

DNA for the CDR3: TGTGCCAGCAGTTTCGAAGTGGTTCAGTACTTC. Translation gives CASSFEVVQYF. The J gene is TRBJ2-7, the V gene TRBV12-3 or TRBV12-4; D unresolved. Trimming removed 3 bases from V and 10 bases from J, with 10 bases in between. The CDR3 sequence is 11 residues long.

The table lists this clonotype with a count of one. A single base separates this from a much larger clone, so it may be a read error. J is TRBJ1-1 and V is TRBV29-1; a possible D gene is TRBD1 (6 bases). Germline loops: CDR1 SQVTM, CDR2 ANQGSEA. The CDR3 is made up of 14 amino acids. V was cut by 7 bases and J by 1 base, with 16 bases left in between. CDR3 DNA sequence: TGCAGCGGCCGCCAAGGGGGATCGAACACTGAAGCTTTCTTT. Amino acid sequence: CSGRQGGSNTEAFF.

V gene TRBV12-3 or TRBV12-4 combines with J gene TRBJ2-1; weak D call: TRBD2 (5 bases). Deletions cut 7 bases from V and 5 bases from J, with 18 bases between. This CDR3 spans 15 amino acids. Here the CDR3 reads CASTLSGARNNEQFF. CDR3 DNA: TGTGCCAGCACCCTGAGCGGAGCAAGAAACAATGAGCAGTTCTTC.

J is TRBJ2-7 and V is TRBV5-6; 7 bases line up with TRBD1. Germline trimming cut 4 bases from V and 7 bases from J; bases unmatched to any gene: 14. Germline CDR1 SGHDT, CDR2 YYEEEE. This CDR3 has 15 amino acids. CDR3 amino acids: CASSASGTVFWEQYF. The CDR3 DNA reads as TGTGCCAGCAGCGCCTCCGGGACAGTCTTCTGGGAGCAGTACTTC.

This clonotype was seen a handful of times. The chain employs TRBV29-1 and TRBJ2-7; 11 bases align to TRBD1. With V trimmed by 6 bases and J by 4 bases, 8 bases remained unmatched. This CDR3 is built from 14 residues. CDR1 and CDR2 (germline): SQVTM, ANQGSEA. CDR3 sequence: CSVAGQGGPYEQYF. The CDR3 region has the DNA TGCAGCGTGGCGGGACAGGGGGGGCCGTACGAGCAGTACTTC.

The chain uses TRBV4-1 and TRBJ1-5, with D hard to call. Germline CDR1 reads MGHRA; CDR2 reads YSYEKL. The CDR3 loop spans 15 amino acids. Between the trimmed V and J ends, which lost 3 bases and 0 bases, there was a span of 9 bases. The CDR3 sequence: CASSQTDISNQPQHF. DNA for the CDR3: TGCGCCAGCAGCCAGACGGATATTAGCAATCAGCCCCAGCATTTT.

There are a few counts of this clonotype. CDR3 coding DNA: TGTGCCAGCAGCCGATACGGACTTCCCCCCTACGAGCAGTACTTC. This translates into CASSRYGLPPYEQYF. The chain couples TRBV7-2 to TRBJ2-7, with D perhaps matching TRBD2 (5 bases). V gave up 5 bases and J gave up 2 bases, with 16 bases separating them. Germline-derived CDR1 and CDR2 are SGHTA and FQGNSA. This CDR3 spans 15 amino acids.

This clonotype turned up a few times. V and J are TRBV5-1 and TRBJ2-7; 7 nucleotides line up with TRBD2. V lost 5 bases and J lost 5; bases outside the gene matches: 10. From germline, CDR1 is SGHRS and CDR2 YFSETQ. This CDR3 has 14 amino acids. The CDR3 sequence: CASRFLAGADEQYF. The CDR3 nucleotides are TGCGCCAGCAGATTCCTCGCGGGAGCAGACGAGCAGTACTTC.

The V and J genes are TRBV28 and TRBJ2-2; D uncertain. V lost 3 bases and J 2 bases, leaving 13 bases between the germline ends. The CDR3 loop spans 16 amino acids. Germline CDR1 reads MDHEN; CDR2 reads SYDVKM. As DNA, the CDR3 is TGTGCCAGCAGTTTTGTCCTGGGGTTAAACACCGGGGAGCTGTTTTTT. Amino acids: CASSFVLGLNTGELFF.

The rearrangement links TRBV24-1 to TRBJ2-1; D is perhaps TRBD1 (6 bases). Trimming took off 4 bases at V and 8 bases at J, with 20 bases between the two ends. The CDR3 is 16 residues long. Germline V gene sequence: CDR1 KGHDR, CDR2 SFDVKD. The DNA of the CDR3 is TGTGCCACCAGTGACCGAGGACAGTCGTTTATGGATGAGCAGTTCTTC. This gives the protein CATSDRGQSFMDEQFF.

This clonotype came up a few times. The CDR3 here is CSGEENYGYTF. The CDR3 DNA is TGCAGCGGGGAAGAGAACTATGGCTACACCTTC. The chain combines TRBV29-1 with TRBJ1-2; D ambiguous. Trimming removed 7 bases at V and 2 bases at J, with 8 bases between. The germline V gene has CDR1 SQVTM and CDR2 ANQGSEA. This CDR3 has 11 amino acids.

This clonotype appeared a few times. This sequence joins TRBV6-2 or TRBV6-3 and TRBJ2-3; D not certain. V lost 6 bases, J lost 4 bases, and 14 bases lay in between. This CDR3 comprises 14 residues. CDR1 MNHEY and CDR2 SVGEGT come from the germline V gene. The CDR3 DNA is TGTGCCAGCAGCGTAGAGATGGGCGCAGATACGCAGTATTTT. This codes for CASSVEMGADTQYF.

The J gene is TRBJ2-1, the V gene TRBV6-2 or TRBV6-3; D may be TRBD1 (5 bases). CDR1 is MNHEY, CDR2 SVGEGT, per germline. This CDR3 has 14 amino acids. The V and J ends lost 2 bases and 7 bases respectively, with 12 bases between them. CDR3 DNA sequence: TGTGCCAGCAGTTACGGGGCAGCACCTAATGAGCAGTTCTTC. Amino acid sequence: CASSYGAAPNEQFF.

This clonotype was seen more than once but under ten times. This chain connects TRBV29-1 to TRBJ2-7, with D hard to call. CDR3 length: 13 amino acids. V was clipped by 4 bases and J by 2 bases, with 12 bases between them. Germline CDR1 reads SQVTM; CDR2 reads ANQGSEA. CDR3 nucleotides: TGCAGCGTTGTAGGCAGGACGACCTACGAGCAGTACTTC. Amino acid sequence: CSVVGRTTYEQYF.

The chain links TRBV20-1 to TRBJ1-6; 9 positions agree with TRBD1. The CDR3 contains 15 residues. Trimming removed 6 bases from V and 7 bases from J; junction bases left unmatched: 10. The germline CDR1 and CDR2 sequences are DFQATT and SNEGSKA (reference sequence). The CDR3 DNA is TGCAGTGCCCGGATAAACAGGGGGCGAAATTCACCCCTCCACTTT. Protein sequence: CSARINRGRNSPLHF.

CDR3 coding DNA: TGCAGCTGGGGACTAGCACTCCCAGATACGCAGTATTTT. Encoded protein: CSWGLALPDTQYF. This chain joins TRBV29-1 and TRBJ2-3; 9 nucleotides match TRBD2. The germline gives CDR1 SQVTM, CDR2 ANQGSEA. This CDR3 is 13 amino acids long. J lost 4 bases, V lost 8 bases, and 7 bases had no gene match.

Written as DNA, the CDR3 is TGTGCCAGCGGGGATTTCGGCGAGCAGTACTTC. This translates into CASGDFGEQYF. The chain is built from TRBV27 and TRBJ2-7; D is ambiguous. With 8 bases removed from V and 6 bases from J, the gap between germline ends came to 11 bases. Germline CDR1 reads MNHEY; CDR2 reads SMNVEV (reference sequence). The CDR3 spans 11 residues.

J is TRBJ2-3 and V is TRBV7-8; maybe TRBD2 (6 bases). Deletions cut 5 bases from V and 1 base from J, with 16 bases between. The CDR3 has 16 residues. Germline CDR1 reads SGHVS; CDR2 reads FQNEAQ. The CDR3 bases are TGTGCCAGCAGCGCAACCCCGGGACTCCGCACAGATACGCAGTATTTT. Protein product: CASSATPGLRTDTQYF.

J is TRBJ1-5 and V is TRBV28; TRBD1 might be the D (6 bases). CDR1 MDHEN and CDR2 SYDVKM come from the germline V gene. Trimming shortened V by 8 bases and J by 9 bases, and 17 bases separated the two germline ends. The CDR3 is 13 residues long. The DNA of the CDR3 is TGTGCCAGCTCTTGGACAGACCTAAGGCCCCAGCATTTT. Translation gives CASSWTDLRPQHF.

This clonotype was picked up a small number of times. V is TRBV27 and J is TRBJ2-7, with TRBD2 matching 8 bases. The V gene end was trimmed by 4 bases and the J gene end by 3 bases; junction bases not matched to a gene: 8. CDR1 MNHEY and CDR2 SMNVEV come from the germline V gene (reference sequence). The CDR3 is 15 residues long. CDR3 nucleotide sequence: TGTGCCAGCAGTTCCGGGACTAGAATCCTCTACGAGCAGTACTTC. Amino acids: CASSSGTRILYEQYF.

This clonotype was counted a few times. The CDR3 DNA is TGCAGCGTTGCTCCCATGGTGGTGGGCGCGACTACGCAGTATTTT. Translating gives CSVAPMVVGATTQYF. The chain couples TRBV29-1 to TRBJ2-3; D uncertain. This CDR3 is built from 15 residues. V was trimmed by 4 bases and J by 8 bases, leaving 22 bases between them. The germline V gene has CDR1 SQVTM and CDR2 ANQGSEA.

The sample holds a few counts of this clonotype. This chain connects TRBV14 to TRBJ1-2; TRBD1 matches 9 bases. Trimming at V came to 4 bases and at J to 2 bases, leaving 5 bases not matched to a gene. Germline loops: CDR1 SGHDN, CDR2 FVKESK. This CDR3 region has 15 residues. CDR3 sequence: CASSPSGTGNYGYTF. The CDR3 coding sequence is TGTGCCAGCAGCCCATCCGGGACAGGGAACTATGGCTACACCTTC. The variable domain in full, with the rest retrieved from reference TRBV14 and TRBJ1-2, is EAGVTQFPSHSVIEKGQTVTLRCDPISGHDNLYWYRRVMGKEIKFLLHFVKESKQDESGMPNNRFLAERTGGTYSTLKVQPAELEDSGVYFCASSPSGTGNYGYTFGSGTRLTVV.

CDR3 in amino acids: CASSPPGRVGEQYF. The CDR3 nucleotides read TGTGCCAGCAGCCCGCCGGGACGGGTAGGGGAGCAGTACTTC. V is TRBV5-5 and J is TRBJ2-5; D tentatively reads TRBD1 or TRBD2 (5 bases each). The CDR3 extends over 14 amino acids. V was cut by 4 bases and J by 11 bases, with 21 bases left in between. From germline, CDR1 is SGHKS and CDR2 YYEKEE (reference sequence). The full variable domain, its missing parts supplied by reference TRBV5-5 and TRBJ2-5, is DAGVTQSPTHLIKTRGQQVTLRCSPISGHKSVSWYQQVLGQGPQFIFQYYEKEERGRGNFPDRFSARQFPNYSSELNVNALLLGDSALYLCASSPPGRVGEQYFGPGTRLLVL.

The V call is TRBV30, the J call TRBJ1-2, with D unclear. CDR1 and CDR2 (germline): GTSNPN, SVGIG (reference sequence). V was pared by 1 base and J by 6 bases, with 12 bases between. The CDR3 is made up of 13 amino acids. CDR3 amino acids: CAWSDSQVDGYTF. The CDR3 DNA reads TGTGCCTGGAGTGACAGCCAGGTAGATGGCTACACCTTC.

This clonotype has just a few counts. The V and J genes are TRBV15 and TRBJ2-1, with 7 bases identical to TRBD2. The CDR3 loop spans 14 amino acids. V was clipped by 9 bases and J by 7 bases; unmatched bases: 12. In germline, CDR1 is LNHNV, CDR2 YYDKDF (reference sequence). The DNA of the CDR3 is TGTGCCACGACCGGGACTATCACCCCGAATGAGCAGTTCTTC. It is translated as CATTGTITPNEQFF. The whole variable domain, remainder taken from reference TRBV15 and TRBJ2-1, is DAMVIQNPRYQVTQFGKPVTLSCSQTLNHNVMYWYQQKSSQAPKLLFHYYDKDFNNEADTPDNFQSRRPNTSFCFLDIRSPGLGDTAMYLCATTGTITPNEQFFGPGTRLTVL.

J is TRBJ2-4 and V is TRBV28; 8 bases match TRBD1. The germline gives CDR1 MDHEN, CDR2 SYDVKM. V dropped 5 bases and J dropped 6; count of bases not matched to a gene: 9. CDR3 length equals 15 residues. The CDR3 bases are TGTGCCAGCAGTCCACCTAGGACAGGGATAAACATTCAGTACTTC. It translates to CASSPPRTGINIQYF.